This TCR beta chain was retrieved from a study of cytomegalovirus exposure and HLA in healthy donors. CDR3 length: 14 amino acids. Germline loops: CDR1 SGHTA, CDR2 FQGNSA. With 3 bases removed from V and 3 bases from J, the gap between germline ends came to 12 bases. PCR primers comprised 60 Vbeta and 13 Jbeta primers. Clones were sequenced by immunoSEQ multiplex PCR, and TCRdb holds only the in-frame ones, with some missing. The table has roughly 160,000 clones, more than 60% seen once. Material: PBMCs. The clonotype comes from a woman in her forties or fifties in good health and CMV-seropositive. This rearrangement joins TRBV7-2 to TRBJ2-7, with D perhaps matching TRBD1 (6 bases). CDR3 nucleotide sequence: TGTGCCAGCAGCTTTCCCAGGGGCAGCTACGAGCAGTACTTC. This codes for CASSFPRGSYEQYF.